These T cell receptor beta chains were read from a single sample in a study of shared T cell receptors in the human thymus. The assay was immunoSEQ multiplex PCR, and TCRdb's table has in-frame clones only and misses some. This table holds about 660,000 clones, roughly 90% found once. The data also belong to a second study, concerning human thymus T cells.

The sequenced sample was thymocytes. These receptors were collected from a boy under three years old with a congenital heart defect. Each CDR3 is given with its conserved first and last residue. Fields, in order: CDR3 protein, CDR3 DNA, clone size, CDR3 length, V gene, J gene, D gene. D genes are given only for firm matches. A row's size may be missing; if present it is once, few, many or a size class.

CDR3aa: CASGTRGGISYEQYF
CDR3nt: TGTGCCAGCGGCACAAGGGGGGGGATCTCCTACGAGCAGTACTTC
abundance: once
len: 15
v_gene: TRBV7-6
j_gene: TRBJ2-7
d_gene: NA

CDR3aa: CASREATAPYNEQFF
CDR3nt: TGTGCCAGTCGGGAGGCGACCGCCCCCTACAATGAGCAGTTCTTC
abundance: NA
len: 15
v_gene: TRBV5-4
j_gene: TRBJ2-1
d_gene: TRBD2

CDR3aa: CARSSSDSPSGNTIYF
CDR3nt: TGTGCCAGAAGTTCTTCAGACAGTCCCTCTGGAAACACCATATATTTT
abundance: NA
len: 16
v_gene: TRBV5-3
j_gene: TRBJ1-3
d_gene: NA

CDR3aa: CASSIRLAWELFF
CDR3nt: TGTGCCAGTAGTATCCGACTGGCTTGGGAGCTGTTTTTT
abundance: few
len: 13
v_gene: TRBV19
j_gene: TRBJ2-2
d_gene: NA

CDR3aa: CASSPPRGEPEQFF
CDR3nt: TGTGCCAGCAGCCCTCCCCGAGGCGAACCAGAGCAGTTCTTC
abundance: NA
len: 14
v_gene: TRBV7-6
j_gene: TRBJ2-1
d_gene: NA

CDR3aa: CSVEDLQREPSDTQYF
CDR3nt: TGCAGCGTTGAAGATCTTCAGCGGGAGCCCTCAGATACGCAGTATTTT
abundance: NA
len: 16
v_gene: TRBV29-1
j_gene: TRBJ2-3
d_gene: TRBD2

CDR3aa: CASSQDLSPKETQYF
CDR3nt: TGCGCCAGCAGCCAAGATCTTAGTCCGAAAGAGACCCAGTACTTC
abundance: NA
len: 15
v_gene: TRBV4-3
j_gene: TRBJ2-5
d_gene: NA

CDR3aa: CASSFFGSQETQYF
CDR3nt: TGTGCCAGCAGTTTTTTCGGGAGCCAAGAGACCCAGTACTTC
abundance: NA
len: 14
v_gene: TRBV28
j_gene: TRBJ2-5
d_gene: NA

CDR3aa: CASSPSMTSRSYEQYF
CDR3nt: TGCGCCAGCAGCCCTTCGATGACTAGTAGGTCCTACGAGCAGTACTTC
abundance: NA
len: 16
v_gene: TRBV4-3
j_gene: TRBJ2-7
d_gene: NA

CDR3aa: CASSDSKTSSGKNIQYF
CDR3nt: TGTGCCAGCAGTGACAGTAAGACTAGTTCCGGCAAAAACATTCAGTACTTC
abundance: NA
len: 17
v_gene: TRBV2
j_gene: TRBJ2-4
d_gene: NA

CDR3aa: CASSEEGTGGSKETQYF
CDR3nt: TGCGCCAGCAGTGAGGAAGGAACGGGAGGCTCCAAAGAGACCCAGTACTTC
abundance: NA
len: 17
v_gene: TRBV10-1
j_gene: TRBJ2-5
d_gene: TRBD2

CDR3aa: CASSESGQETQYF
CDR3nt: TGTGCCAGCAGTGAATCGGGACAAGAGACCCAGTACTTC
abundance: NA
len: 13
v_gene: TRBV25-1
j_gene: TRBJ2-5
d_gene: NA

CDR3aa: CASCLAGGPQFF
CDR3nt: TGTGCCAGTTGCCTAGCGGGAGGGCCGCAGTTCTTC
abundance: NA
len: 12
v_gene: TRBV19
j_gene: TRBJ2-1
d_gene: TRBD2

CDR3aa: CASSRPDRETQYF
CDR3nt: TGTGCCAGCTCACGCCCGGACAGGGAGACCCAGTACTTC
abundance: NA
len: 13
v_gene: TRBV18
j_gene: TRBJ2-5
d_gene: TRBD1

CDR3aa: CASSPPGLLTPYEQYF
CDR3nt: TGTGCCAGCAGCCCGCCGGGACTCCTTACCCCCTACGAGCAGTACTTC
abundance: NA
len: 16
v_gene: TRBV7-9
j_gene: TRBJ2-7
d_gene: NA

CDR3aa: CASSMEDPYRNQPQHF
CDR3nt: TGTGCCAGTAGTATGGAGGACCCCTATCGCAATCAGCCCCAGCATTTT
abundance: NA
len: 16
v_gene: TRBV19
j_gene: TRBJ1-5
d_gene: NA

CDR3aa: CASSQQGSGNQPQHF
CDR3nt: TGTGCCAGCAGCCAACAGGGGAGTGGAAATCAGCCCCAGCATTTT
abundance: NA
len: 15
v_gene: TRBV7-8
j_gene: TRBJ1-5
d_gene: TRBD1

CDR3aa: CASRVVAGTGVTGELFF
CDR3nt: TGTGCCAGCAGGGTAGTGGCCGGGACAGGGGTCACCGGGGAGCTGTTTTTT
abundance: NA
len: 17
v_gene: TRBV7-9
j_gene: TRBJ2-2
d_gene: TRBD1

CDR3aa: CASSLSNTEAFF
CDR3nt: TGTGCCAGCAGCTTGAGCAACACTGAAGCTTTCTTT
abundance: NA
len: 12
v_gene: TRBV7-9
j_gene: TRBJ1-1
d_gene: NA

CDR3aa: CASRPGLAGGEQYF
CDR3nt: TGTGCCAGCAGGCCAGGACTAGCGGGAGGCGAGCAGTACTTC
abundance: NA
len: 14
v_gene: TRBV6-5
j_gene: TRBJ2-7
d_gene: TRBD2

CDR3aa: CASRSLPGLAAYPAFYEQYF
CDR3nt: TGTGCCAGCAGATCCCTACCGGGACTAGCGGCATACCCAGCTTTCTACGAGCAGTACTTC
abundance: few
len: 20
v_gene: TRBV27
j_gene: TRBJ2-7
d_gene: TRBD2

CDR3aa: CASSLPDRRSETQYF
CDR3nt: TGTGCCAGCAGCTTACCCGATAGGAGGAGTGAGACCCAGTACTTC
abundance: NA
len: 15
v_gene: TRBV7-2
j_gene: TRBJ2-5
d_gene: NA

CDR3aa: CASFTPGRDATNEKLFF
CDR3nt: TGTGCCAGCTTCACCCCCGGCAGGGATGCAACTAATGAAAAACTGTTTTTT
abundance: NA
len: 17
v_gene: TRBV28
j_gene: TRBJ1-4
d_gene: NA

CDR3aa: CASSSTEQGCEQYF
CDR3nt: TGTGCCAGCAGTTCAACCGAACAGGGATGCGAGCAGTACTTC
abundance: NA
len: 14
v_gene: TRBV28
j_gene: TRBJ2-7
d_gene: NA

CDR3aa: CASSQAGYNSGNTIYF
CDR3nt: TGCGCCAGCAGCCAAGCGGGATATAACTCTGGAAACACCATATATTTT
abundance: NA
len: 16
v_gene: TRBV4-3
j_gene: TRBJ1-3
d_gene: NA

CDR3aa: CAWSGLGAGTYKRGYTF
CDR3nt: TGTGCCTGGAGTGGACTCGGGGCAGGGACTTATAAAAGAGGCTACACCTTC
abundance: NA
len: 17
v_gene: TRBV30
j_gene: TRBJ1-2
d_gene: NA

CDR3aa: CASSRLAGHYNEQFF
CDR3nt: TGTGCCAGCAGCCGACTAGCGGGCCACTACAATGAGCAGTTCTTC
abundance: NA
len: 15
v_gene: TRBV13
j_gene: TRBJ2-1
d_gene: TRBD2

CDR3aa: CASSPPPPTGTDTQYF
CDR3nt: TGTGCCAGCAGCCCTCCTCCCCCCACAGGCACAGATACGCAGTATTTT
abundance: few
len: 16
v_gene: TRBV9
j_gene: TRBJ2-3
d_gene: NA

CDR3aa: CASSSDEVFLF
CDR3nt: TGTGCCAGCAGCAGCGACGAGGTCTTCCTTTTT
abundance: NA
len: 11
v_gene: TRBV7-9
j_gene: TRBJ1-3
d_gene: NA

CDR3aa: CSARDRGEQYF
CDR3nt: TGCAGTGCTAGAGATAGGGGAGAGCAGTACTTC
abundance: NA
len: 11
v_gene: TRBV20-1
j_gene: TRBJ2-7
d_gene: NA

CDR3aa: CASSPGGGQEGEKLFF
CDR3nt: TGTGCCAGCAGCCCAGGGGGTGGGCAGGAGGGTGAAAAACTGTTTTTT
abundance: NA
len: 16
v_gene: TRBV4-2
j_gene: TRBJ1-4
d_gene: TRBD1

CDR3aa: CASSGGTPNTEAFF
CDR3nt: TGTGCCAGCAGCGGCGGGACGCCGAACACTGAAGCTTTCTTT
abundance: few
len: 14
v_gene: TRBV5-6
j_gene: TRBJ1-1
d_gene: NA

CDR3aa: CASSEKNGDTHTDTQYF
CDR3nt: TGTGCCAGCAGTGAAAAGAATGGGGACACTCACACAGATACGCAGTATTTT
abundance: NA
len: 17
v_gene: TRBV6-1
j_gene: TRBJ2-3
d_gene: NA

CDR3aa: CASGLPAYEQYF
CDR3nt: TGTGCTAGTGGTTTGCCGGCCTACGAGCAGTACTTC
abundance: NA
len: 12
v_gene: TRBV12-5
j_gene: TRBJ2-7
d_gene: NA

CDR3aa: CASSPARTPSGRGETQYF
CDR3nt: TGTGCCAGCAGCCCTGCCCGGACCCCTAGCGGGAGGGGAGAGACCCAGTACTTC
abundance: NA
len: 18
v_gene: TRBV28
j_gene: TRBJ2-5
d_gene: TRBD2

CDR3aa: CASSSSAGTANEQFF
CDR3nt: TGTGCCAGCAGCTCAAGTGCAGGTACGGCGAATGAGCAGTTCTTC
abundance: NA
len: 15
v_gene: TRBV7-2
j_gene: TRBJ2-1
d_gene: NA

CDR3aa: CASSEKLNEQFF
CDR3nt: TGTGCCAGCAGTGAAAAACTTAATGAGCAGTTCTTC
abundance: once
len: 12
v_gene: TRBV6-1
j_gene: TRBJ2-1
d_gene: NA

CDR3aa: CASSQDKGGPRVYEQYF
CDR3nt: TGCGCCAGCAGCCAAGATAAAGGGGGACCGAGGGTCTACGAGCAGTACTTC
abundance: NA
len: 17
v_gene: TRBV4-3
j_gene: TRBJ2-7
d_gene: NA

CDR3aa: CASRPRQAPNQPQHF
CDR3nt: TGTGCCAGCAGGCCCAGACAGGCCCCCAATCAGCCCCAGCATTTT
abundance: once
len: 15
v_gene: TRBV6-1
j_gene: TRBJ1-5
d_gene: NA

CDR3aa: CASSQGRQGPLDEQFF
CDR3nt: TGTGCCAGCAGCCAAGGGAGGCAGGGGCCGCTTGATGAGCAGTTCTTC
abundance: NA
len: 16
v_gene: TRBV14
j_gene: TRBJ2-1
d_gene: NA

CDR3aa: CAARGAREGPEEQYF
CDR3nt: TGTGCCGCCCGGGGAGCGAGGGAGGGCCCTGAAGAGCAGTACTTC
abundance: NA
len: 15
v_gene: TRBV6-1
j_gene: TRBJ2-7
d_gene: TRBD2

CDR3aa: CASSQASGREETQYF
CDR3nt: TGTGCCAGCAGCCAAGCTAGCGGGAGGGAAGAGACCCAGTACTTC
abundance: NA
len: 15
v_gene: TRBV4-2
j_gene: TRBJ2-5
d_gene: TRBD2

CDR3aa: CASSIGQGVYGYTF
CDR3nt: TGTGCCAGTAGTATCGGACAGGGCGTCTATGGCTACACCTTC
abundance: NA
len: 14
v_gene: TRBV19
j_gene: TRBJ1-2
d_gene: TRBD1

CDR3aa: CASSNPRSGGVSGANVLTF
CDR3nt: TGCGCCAGCAGCAACCCCCGGAGCGGGGGAGTTTCTGGGGCCAACGTCCTGACTTTC
abundance: NA
len: 19
v_gene: TRBV5-1
j_gene: TRBJ2-6
d_gene: TRBD2

CDR3aa: CASSPGQGTDTQYF
CDR3nt: TGTGCCAGCAGCCCGGGACAGGGTACAGATACGCAGTATTTT
abundance: NA
len: 14
v_gene: TRBV28
j_gene: TRBJ2-3
d_gene: TRBD1

CDR3aa: CASGFLGGSPYNEQFF
CDR3nt: TGTGCTAGTGGTTTTTTGGGCGGGTCACCTTACAATGAGCAGTTCTTC
abundance: once
len: 16
v_gene: TRBV12-5
j_gene: TRBJ2-1
d_gene: NA

CDR3aa: CASSSLAGYQETQYF
CDR3nt: TGTGCCAGCAGTTCCCTCGCGGGGTACCAAGAGACCCAGTACTTC
abundance: NA
len: 15
v_gene: TRBV28
j_gene: TRBJ2-5
d_gene: NA

CDR3aa: CASSPGGLYGYTF
CDR3nt: TGTGCCAGCAGCCCCGGGGGGCTTTATGGCTACACCTTC
abundance: NA
len: 13
v_gene: TRBV5-6
j_gene: TRBJ1-2
d_gene: NA

CDR3aa: CATSRALAGGPTDTQYF
CDR3nt: TGTGCCACCAGCAGGGCCCTAGCGGGAGGGCCCACAGATACGCAGTATTTT
abundance: NA
len: 17
v_gene: TRBV15
j_gene: TRBJ2-3
d_gene: TRBD2

CDR3aa: CASSPGLAGGDYEQYF
CDR3nt: TGTGCCAGCTCACCCGGACTAGCGGGAGGGGACTACGAGCAGTACTTC
abundance: NA
len: 16
v_gene: TRBV18
j_gene: TRBJ2-7
d_gene: TRBD2

CDR3aa: CASSTQEGWTEKLFF
CDR3nt: TGTGCCAGTAGTACCCAGGAGGGTTGGACTGAAAAACTGTTTTTT
abundance: NA
len: 15
v_gene: TRBV19
j_gene: TRBJ1-4
d_gene: NA

CDR3aa: CAWSPGEGGNEKLFF
CDR3nt: TGTGCCTGGAGTCCAGGGGAGGGGGGTAATGAAAAACTGTTTTTT
abundance: once
len: 15
v_gene: TRBV30
j_gene: TRBJ1-4
d_gene: NA

CDR3aa: CASSSGTGKSEVPGNTIYF
CDR3nt: TGTGCCAGCAGCTCCGGGACAGGGAAGTCGGAGGTGCCTGGAAACACCATATATTTT
abundance: few
len: 19
v_gene: TRBV7-9
j_gene: TRBJ1-3
d_gene: TRBD1

CDR3aa: CASSEALAETYEQYF
CDR3nt: TGTGCCAGCAGTGAAGCGCTAGCGGAGACCTACGAGCAGTACTTC
abundance: NA
len: 15
v_gene: TRBV2
j_gene: TRBJ2-7
d_gene: TRBD2

CDR3aa: CASSAKRTIYNEQFF
CDR3nt: TGTGCCAGCAGCGCGAAGAGGACTATCTACAATGAGCAGTTCTTC
abundance: NA
len: 15
v_gene: TRBV7-8
j_gene: TRBJ2-1
d_gene: NA